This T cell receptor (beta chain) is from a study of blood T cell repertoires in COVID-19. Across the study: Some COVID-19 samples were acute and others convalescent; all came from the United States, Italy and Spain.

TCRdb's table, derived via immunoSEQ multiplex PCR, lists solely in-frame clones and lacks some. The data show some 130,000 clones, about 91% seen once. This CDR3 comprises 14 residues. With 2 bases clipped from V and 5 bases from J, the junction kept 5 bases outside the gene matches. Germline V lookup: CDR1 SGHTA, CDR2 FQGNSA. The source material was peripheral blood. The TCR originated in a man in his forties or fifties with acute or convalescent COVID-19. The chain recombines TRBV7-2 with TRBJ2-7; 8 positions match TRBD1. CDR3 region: CASSLNRGSDEQYF. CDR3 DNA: TGTGCCAGCAGCTTAAACAGGGGGAGCGACGAGCAGTACTTC.